This TCR beta chain was retrieved from a study of response to subunit inactivated influenza vaccine. Study-level results: Authors suggested seasonal influenza vaccinations each recruit few new T cells.

TCRdb reprocessed the RT-PCR reads with MiXCR, giving one entry per CDR3 protein. Among roughly 760,000 distinct CDR3 sequences listed, around 20% were seen once. This clonotype showed up just a few times. What it recognizes is unknown. The junction and the germline gene differ at one end; a read error may be behind it. Germline lookup yields CDR1 ENHRY and CDR2 SYGVKD. The CDR3 runs 13 residues. This rearrangement joins TRBV10-3 to TRBJ2-3, with D perhaps TRBD2 (6 bases). The receptor comes from a man aged 50 to 60 who received an inactivated influenza vaccine. The source material was PBMCs from blood, sampled 5 days after vaccination. The CDR3 is CAISDEVTRDSHF. Here the CDR3 DNA reads TGTGCCATCAGTGATGAGGTCACCCGGGACTCACATTTT.